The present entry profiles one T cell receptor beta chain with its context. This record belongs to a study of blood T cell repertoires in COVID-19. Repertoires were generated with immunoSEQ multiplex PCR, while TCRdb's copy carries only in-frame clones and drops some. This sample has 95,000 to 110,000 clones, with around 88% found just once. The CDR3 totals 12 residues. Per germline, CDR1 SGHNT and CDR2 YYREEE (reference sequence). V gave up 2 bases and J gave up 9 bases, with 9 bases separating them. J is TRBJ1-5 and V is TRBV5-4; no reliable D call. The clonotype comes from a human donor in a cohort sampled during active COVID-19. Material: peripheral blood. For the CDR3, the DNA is TGTGCCAGCAGCTTATTAGAGGGGCCCCAGCATTTT. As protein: CASSLLEGPQHF.